This T cell receptor (beta chain) was sequenced in a study of response to subunit inactivated influenza vaccine. Study-wide results and caveats: Few new T cells, the authors suggested, are recruited by each seasonal influenza vaccination.

The CDR3 is 12 residues long. Germline V gene sequence: CDR1 SEHNR, CDR2 FQNEAQ (reference sequence). V was clipped by 2 bases and J by 7 bases, with 5 bases between them. From the RT-PCR reads, TCRdb called clonotypes with MiXCR, one entry per CDR3 protein. The sample contains some 850,000 distinct CDR3 sequences, 18% of which appear only once. A remark on this clonotype: Its target is unknown.

The V gene is TRBV7-9, the J gene TRBJ1-4, with no clear D. The receptor was isolated from a man aged 50-59 years who received an inactivated influenza vaccine. Material: PBMCs from blood, obtained 4 to 6 days after vaccination. The CDR3 loop is CASSLMGEKLFF. The DNA of the CDR3 is TGTGCCAGCAGCTTAATGGGTGAAAAACTGTTTTTT. Based on the CDR3 plus reference TRBV7-9 and TRBJ1-4, the full variable domain is DTGVSQNPRHKITKRGQNVTFRCDPISEHNRLYWYRQTLGQGPEFLTYFQNEAQLEKSRLLSDRFSAERPKGSFSTLEIQRTEQGDSAMYLCASSLMGEKLFFGSGTQLSVL.